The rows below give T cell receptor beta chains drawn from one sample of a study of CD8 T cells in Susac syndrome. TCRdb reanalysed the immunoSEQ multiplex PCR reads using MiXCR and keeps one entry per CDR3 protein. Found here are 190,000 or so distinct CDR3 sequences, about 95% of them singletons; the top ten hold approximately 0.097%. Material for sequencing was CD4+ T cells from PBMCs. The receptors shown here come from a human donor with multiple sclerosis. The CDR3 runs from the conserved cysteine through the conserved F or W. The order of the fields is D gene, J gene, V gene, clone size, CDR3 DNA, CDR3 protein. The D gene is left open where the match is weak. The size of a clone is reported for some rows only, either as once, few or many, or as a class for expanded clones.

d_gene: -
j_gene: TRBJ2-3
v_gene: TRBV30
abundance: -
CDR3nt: TGTGCCTGGAGTGTAACGGGACCCAATACGCAGTATTTT
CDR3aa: CAWSVTGPNTQYF

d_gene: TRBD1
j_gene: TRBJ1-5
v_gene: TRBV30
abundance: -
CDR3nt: TGTGCCTGGAGTCTGGGGACAGGGTCCAATCAGCCCCAGCATTTT
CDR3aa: CAWSLGTGSNQPQHF

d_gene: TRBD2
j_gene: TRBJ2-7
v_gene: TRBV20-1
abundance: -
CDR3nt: TGCAGTGTCCTAGCGGGGGGGTCCTACGAGCAGTACTTC
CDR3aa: CSVLAGGSYEQYF

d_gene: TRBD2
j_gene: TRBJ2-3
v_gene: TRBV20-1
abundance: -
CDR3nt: TGCAGTGCTAGCCAGCGGGGGGTCACAGATACGCAGTATTTT
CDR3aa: CSASQRGVTDTQYF

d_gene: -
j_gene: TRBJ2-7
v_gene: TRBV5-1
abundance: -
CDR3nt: TGCGCCAGCAGCTTGGGTGTTGCCTACGAGCAGTACTTC
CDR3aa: CASSLGVAYEQYF

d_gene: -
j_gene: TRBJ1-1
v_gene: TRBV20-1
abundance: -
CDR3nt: TGCAGTGCTGACGGCTCGGGGCTCGGCACTGAAGCTTTCTTT
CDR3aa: CSADGSGLGTEAFF

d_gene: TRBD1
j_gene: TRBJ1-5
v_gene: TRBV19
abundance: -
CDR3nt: TGTGCCAGTAACCGACAGGGGCCGATCCGCAATCAGCCCCAGCATTTT
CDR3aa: CASNRQGPIRNQPQHF

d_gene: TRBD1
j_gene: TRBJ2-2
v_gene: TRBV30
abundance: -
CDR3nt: TGTGCCTGGACCAGGGGGCCCCCCGTCGGGGAGCTGTTTTTT
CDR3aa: CAWTRGPPVGELFF

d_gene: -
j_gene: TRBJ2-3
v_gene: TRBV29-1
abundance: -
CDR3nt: TGCAGCCAGCGCCAGACTAGCACAGATACGCAGTATTTT
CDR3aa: CSQRQTSTDTQYF

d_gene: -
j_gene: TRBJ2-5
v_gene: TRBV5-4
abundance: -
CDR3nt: TGTGCCAGCAGAAGGTCAGTTGCGGAGTACCAAGAGACCCAGTACTTC
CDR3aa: CASRRSVAEYQETQYF

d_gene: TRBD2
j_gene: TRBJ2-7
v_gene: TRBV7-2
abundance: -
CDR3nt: TGTGCCAGCAGCTTAGCGCCGGGACTAGTAGGTTACGAGCAGTACTTC
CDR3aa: CASSLAPGLVGYEQYF

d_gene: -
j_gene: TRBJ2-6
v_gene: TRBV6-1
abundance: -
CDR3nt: TGTGCCATCCTACTCTCTGGGGCCAACGTCCTGACTTTC
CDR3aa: CAILLSGANVLTF

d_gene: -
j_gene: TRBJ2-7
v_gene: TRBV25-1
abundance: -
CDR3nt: TGTGCCAGCAGTGATCGGCCAGGAGGGCAGTACTTC
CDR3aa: CASSDRPGGQYF

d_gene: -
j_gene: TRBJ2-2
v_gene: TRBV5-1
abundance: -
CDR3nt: TGCGCCAGCAGCTTAGAACTAAGCGGGGAGCTGTTTTTT
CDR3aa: CASSLELSGELFF

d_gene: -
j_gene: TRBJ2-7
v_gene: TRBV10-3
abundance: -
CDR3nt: TGTGCCATCAGTGAGTCGACTCGGAGGCCGCGGTCGTACTTC
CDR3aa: CAISESTRRPRSYF

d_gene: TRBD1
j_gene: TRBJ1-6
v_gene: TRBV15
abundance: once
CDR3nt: TGTGCCACCAGCAGCGAACCACAGGGGGATTCACCCCTCCACTTT
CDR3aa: CATSSEPQGDSPLHF

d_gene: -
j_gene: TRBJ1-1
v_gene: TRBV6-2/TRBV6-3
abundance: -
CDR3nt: TGTGCCAGCAGTACCTCCTGGGGAAGGGTTGAAGCTTTCTTT
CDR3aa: CASSTSWGRVEAFF

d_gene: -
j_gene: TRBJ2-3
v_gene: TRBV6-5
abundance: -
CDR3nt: TGTGCCAGCAGTTACTCGATCCCTAGCACAGATACGCAGTATTTT
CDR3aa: CASSYSIPSTDTQYF

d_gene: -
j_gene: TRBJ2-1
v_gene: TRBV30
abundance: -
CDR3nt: TGTGCCTGGAGTGTACCCAGCGGCCTACCCTACAATGAGCAGTTCTTC
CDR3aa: CAWSVPSGLPYNEQFF

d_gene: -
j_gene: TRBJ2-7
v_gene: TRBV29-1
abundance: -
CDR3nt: TGCAGCGTTGGGTACAGGGTCCACGAGCAGTACTTC
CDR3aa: CSVGYRVHEQYF

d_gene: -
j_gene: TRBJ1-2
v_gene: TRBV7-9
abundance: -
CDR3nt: TGTGCCAGCAAGGGAGGAACGGGCGTCTATGGCTACACCTTC
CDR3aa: CASKGGTGVYGYTF

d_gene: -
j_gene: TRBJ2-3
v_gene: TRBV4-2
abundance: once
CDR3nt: TGTGCCAGCAGCCACCCTCTTGCTACGCAGTATTTT
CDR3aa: CASSHPLATQYF

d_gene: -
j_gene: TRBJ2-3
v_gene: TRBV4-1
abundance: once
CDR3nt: TGCGCCAGCAGCCAAGTTTTCGGCAGGGGAAAACCGGGACTACGTGCAGATACGCAGTATTTT
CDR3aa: CASSQVFGRGKPGLRADTQYF

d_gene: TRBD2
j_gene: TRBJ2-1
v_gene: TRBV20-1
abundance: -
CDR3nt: TGCAGTGCTAGATTGATCCCGGGGGGAAGTTACAATGAGCAGTTCTTC
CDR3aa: CSARLIPGGSYNEQFF